This T cell receptor (beta chain) emerged from a study of shared clonotypes between healthy human individuals. Study-wide findings and caveats: Inspection by rarefaction showed sorted-subset sequencing to be incomplete despite large depth. Naive subsets typically showed greater estimated richness than memory subsets.

At the deep level, the assay was run. The method was immunoSEQ multiplex PCR; TCRdb's version includes in-frame clones alone and lacks a portion of them. The table lists around 2.1 million clones, approximately 94% of them singletons, with roughly 0.13% in the top ten. Note on this clone: What it binds is unknown.

Germline V gene sequence: CDR1 SGDLS, CDR2 YYNGEE. The CDR3 loop spans 13 amino acids. The V end lost 2 bases, the J end lost 3 bases, and 9 bases lay between the germline ends. Sequencing was done on a sample of naive CD4+ T cells sorted from blood. Stated subset: CD45RA+ positively selected. The receptor comes from a man aged 18 to 30 in good health. The V and J genes are TRBV9 and TRBJ2-7; a possible D gene is TRBD1 (6 bases). CDR3 DNA: TGTGCCAGCAGCGTTGGGACAAGCTACGAGCAGTACTTC. Protein: CASSVGTSYEQYF.